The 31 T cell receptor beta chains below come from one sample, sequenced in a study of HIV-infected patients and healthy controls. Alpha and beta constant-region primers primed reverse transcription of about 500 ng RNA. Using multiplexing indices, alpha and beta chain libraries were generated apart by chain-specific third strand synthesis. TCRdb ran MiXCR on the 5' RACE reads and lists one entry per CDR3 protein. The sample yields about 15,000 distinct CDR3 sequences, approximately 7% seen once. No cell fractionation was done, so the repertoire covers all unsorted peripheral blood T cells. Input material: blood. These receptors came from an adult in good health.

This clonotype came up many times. The CDR3 loop is CSARGSGNTGELFF. The CDR3 nucleotides are TGCAGTGCTAGGGGTAGCGGGAACACCGGGGAGCTGTTTTTT. The rearrangement uses TRBV20-1 and TRBJ2-2, with D possibly TRBD2 on 6 matching bases. V lost 3 bases and J 1 base, leaving 9 bases between the germline ends. CDR1 DFQATT and CDR2 SNEGSKA come from the germline V gene (reference sequence). The CDR3 has 14 amino acids.

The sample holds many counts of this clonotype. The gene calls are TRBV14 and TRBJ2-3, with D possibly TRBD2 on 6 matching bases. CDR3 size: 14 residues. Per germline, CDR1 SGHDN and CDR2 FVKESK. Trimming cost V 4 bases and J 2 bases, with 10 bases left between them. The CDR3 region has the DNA TGTGCCAGCAGCCGGGCGGGGATCACAGATACGCAGTATTTT. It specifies CASSRAGITDTQYF.

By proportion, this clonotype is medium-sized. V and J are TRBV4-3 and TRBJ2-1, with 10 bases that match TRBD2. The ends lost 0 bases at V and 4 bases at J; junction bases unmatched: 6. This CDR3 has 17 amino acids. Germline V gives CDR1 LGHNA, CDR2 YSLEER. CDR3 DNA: TGCGCCAGCAGCCAAGATTCCACTAGCGGGACTTACAATGAGCAGTTCTTC. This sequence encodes CASSQDSTSGTYNEQFF.

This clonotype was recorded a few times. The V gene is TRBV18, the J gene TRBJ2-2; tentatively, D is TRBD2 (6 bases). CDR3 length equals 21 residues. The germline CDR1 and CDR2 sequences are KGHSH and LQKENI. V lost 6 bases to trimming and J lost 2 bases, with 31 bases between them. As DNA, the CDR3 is TGTGCCAGCTCCCCAACATCCTCGGACACGGACTACTTAGTTAACACCGGGGAGCTGTTTTTT. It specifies CASSPTSSDTDYLVNTGELFF.

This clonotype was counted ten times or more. CDR3 residues: CASSHVPPSGTGGETQYF. Written as DNA, the CDR3 is TGTGCCAGCAGTCACGTACCTCCCTCCGGGACAGGCGGAGAGACCCAGTACTTC. The chain links TRBV6-5 to TRBJ2-5, with 8 positions matching TRBD1. Germline V gives CDR1 MNHEY, CDR2 SVGAGI. The CDR3 loop spans 18 amino acids. Trimming cost V 5 bases and J 4 bases; bases outside gene matches: 18.

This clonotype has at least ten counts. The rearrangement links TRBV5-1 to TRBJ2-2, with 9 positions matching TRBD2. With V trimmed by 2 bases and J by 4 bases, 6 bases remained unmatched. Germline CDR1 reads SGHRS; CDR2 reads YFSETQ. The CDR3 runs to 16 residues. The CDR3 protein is CASSFLSGSFTGELFF. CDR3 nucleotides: TGCGCCAGCAGCTTTCTTAGCGGGAGTTTCACCGGGGAGCTGTTTTTT.

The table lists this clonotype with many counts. The CDR3 region is CSVGLAGGPYNEQFF. The CDR3, as DNA: TGCAGCGTTGGGTTAGCGGGGGGGCCTTACAATGAGCAGTTCTTC. This chain joins TRBV29-1 and TRBJ2-1; 11 bases match TRBD2. This CDR3 comprises 15 residues. Germline trimming cut 4 bases from V and 4 bases from J; bases unmatched to any gene: 6. Germline V gene sequence: CDR1 SQVTM, CDR2 ANQGSEA.

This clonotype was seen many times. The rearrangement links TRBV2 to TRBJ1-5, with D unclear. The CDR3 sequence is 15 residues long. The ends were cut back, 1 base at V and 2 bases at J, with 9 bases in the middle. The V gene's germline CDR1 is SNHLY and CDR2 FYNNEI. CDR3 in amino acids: CASSEGPFGNQPQHF. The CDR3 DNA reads TGTGCCAGCAGTGAAGGGCCCTTTGGCAATCAGCCCCAGCATTTT.

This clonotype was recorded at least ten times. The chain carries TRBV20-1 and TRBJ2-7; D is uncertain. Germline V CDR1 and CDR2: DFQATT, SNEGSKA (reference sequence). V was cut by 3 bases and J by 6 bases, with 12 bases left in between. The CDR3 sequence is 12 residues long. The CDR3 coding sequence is TGCAGTGCTAGGCCCTCCAGTCGCGAGCAGTACTTC. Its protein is CSARPSSREQYF.

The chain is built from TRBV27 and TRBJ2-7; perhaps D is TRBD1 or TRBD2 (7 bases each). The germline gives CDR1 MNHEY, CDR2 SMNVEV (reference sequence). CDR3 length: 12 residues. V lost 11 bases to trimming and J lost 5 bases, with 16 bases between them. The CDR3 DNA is TGTGCCCCCAGGGGGGGGCAGAACGAGCAGTACTTC. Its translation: CAPRGGQNEQYF.

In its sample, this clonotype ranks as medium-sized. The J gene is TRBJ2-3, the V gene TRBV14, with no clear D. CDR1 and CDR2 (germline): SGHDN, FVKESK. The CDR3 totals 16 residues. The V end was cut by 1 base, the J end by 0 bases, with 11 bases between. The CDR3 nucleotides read TGTGCCAGCAGCCAAGGAGGAAGGGCTAGCACAGATACGCAGTATTTT. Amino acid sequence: CASSQGGRASTDTQYF.

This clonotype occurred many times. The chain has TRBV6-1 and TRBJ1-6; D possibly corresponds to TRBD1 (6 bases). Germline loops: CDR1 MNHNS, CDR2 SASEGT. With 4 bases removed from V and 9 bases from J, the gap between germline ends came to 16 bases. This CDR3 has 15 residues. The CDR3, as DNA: TGTGCCAGCAGTGGGGTTTCGGGACATGGTTCACCCCTCCACTTT. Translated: CASSGVSGHGSPLHF.

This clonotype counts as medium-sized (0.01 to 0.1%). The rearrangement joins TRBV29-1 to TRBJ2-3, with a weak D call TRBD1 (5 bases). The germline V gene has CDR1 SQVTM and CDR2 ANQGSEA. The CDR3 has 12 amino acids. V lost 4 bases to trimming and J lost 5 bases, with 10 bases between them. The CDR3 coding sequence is TGCAGCGTTGTAGGGGTCGGAGATACGCAGTATTTT. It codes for CSVVGVGDTQYF.

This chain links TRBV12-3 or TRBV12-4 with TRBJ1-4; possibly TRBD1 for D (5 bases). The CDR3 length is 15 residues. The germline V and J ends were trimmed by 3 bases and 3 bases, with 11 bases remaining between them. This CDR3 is CASSLGGMANEKLFF. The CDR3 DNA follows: TGTGCCAGCAGTTTGGGGGGAATGGCTAATGAAAAACTGTTTTTT.

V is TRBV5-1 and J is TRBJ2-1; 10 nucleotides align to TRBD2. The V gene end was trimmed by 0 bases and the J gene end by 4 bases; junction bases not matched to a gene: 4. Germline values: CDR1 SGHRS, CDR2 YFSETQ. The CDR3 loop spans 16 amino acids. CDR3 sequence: CASSLGLAGSYNEQFF. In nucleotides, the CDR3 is TGCGCCAGCAGCTTGGGACTAGCGGGTTCTTACAATGAGCAGTTCTTC.

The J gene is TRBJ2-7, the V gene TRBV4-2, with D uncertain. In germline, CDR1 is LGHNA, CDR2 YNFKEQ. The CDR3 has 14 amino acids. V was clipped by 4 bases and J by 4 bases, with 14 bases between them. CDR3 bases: TGTGCCAGCAGCCCGGACCCGGACGGGTACGAGCAGTACTTC. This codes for CASSPDPDGYEQYF.

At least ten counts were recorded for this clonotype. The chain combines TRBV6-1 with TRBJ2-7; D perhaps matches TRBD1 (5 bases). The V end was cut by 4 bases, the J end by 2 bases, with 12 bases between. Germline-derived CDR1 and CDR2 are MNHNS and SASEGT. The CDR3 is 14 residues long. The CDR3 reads CASSVQGWTYEQYF. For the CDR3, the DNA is TGTGCCAGCAGTGTCCAGGGATGGACCTACGAGCAGTACTTC.

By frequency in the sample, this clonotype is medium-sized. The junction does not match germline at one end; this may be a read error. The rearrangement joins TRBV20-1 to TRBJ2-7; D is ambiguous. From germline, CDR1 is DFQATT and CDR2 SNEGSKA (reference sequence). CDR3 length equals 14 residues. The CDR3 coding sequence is TGCAGTGCAAGAGGACCGTCGGCGCCCTACGAGCAGTACTTC. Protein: CSARGPSAPYEQYF.

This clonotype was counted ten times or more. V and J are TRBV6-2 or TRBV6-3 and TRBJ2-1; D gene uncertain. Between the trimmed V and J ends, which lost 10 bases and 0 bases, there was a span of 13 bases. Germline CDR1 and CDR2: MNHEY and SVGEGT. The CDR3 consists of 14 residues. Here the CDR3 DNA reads TGTGCCACCAACCGGAGATACTCCTACAATGAGCAGTTCTTC. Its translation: CATNRRYSYNEQFF.

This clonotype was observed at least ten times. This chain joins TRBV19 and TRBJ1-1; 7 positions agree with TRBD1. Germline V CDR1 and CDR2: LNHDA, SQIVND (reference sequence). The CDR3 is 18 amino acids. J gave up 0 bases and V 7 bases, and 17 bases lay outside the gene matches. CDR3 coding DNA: TGTGCCAGTAAGAGACAGGGTTCGTCGTATGGTTTGAACACTGAAGCTTTCTTT. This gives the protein CASKRQGSSYGLNTEAFF.

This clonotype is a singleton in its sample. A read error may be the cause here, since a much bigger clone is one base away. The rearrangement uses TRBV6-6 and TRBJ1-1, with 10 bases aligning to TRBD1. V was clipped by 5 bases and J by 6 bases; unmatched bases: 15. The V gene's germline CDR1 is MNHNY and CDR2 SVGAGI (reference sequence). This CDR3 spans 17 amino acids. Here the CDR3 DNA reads TGTGCCAGCAGTCCTGACCCGGGACAGGGGCCATACGCTGAAGCTTTCTTT. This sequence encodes CASSPDPGQGPYAEAFF.

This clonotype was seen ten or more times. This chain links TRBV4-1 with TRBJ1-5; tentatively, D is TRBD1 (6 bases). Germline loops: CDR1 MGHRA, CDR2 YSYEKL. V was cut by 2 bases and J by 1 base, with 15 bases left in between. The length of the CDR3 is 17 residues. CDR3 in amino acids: CASSQNRFRGSNQPQHF. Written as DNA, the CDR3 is TGCGCCAGCAGCCAAAATCGCTTCAGGGGAAGCAATCAGCCCCAGCATTTT.

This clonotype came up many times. CDR3 region: CASSFSTTGNTIYF. The CDR3 DNA reads TGTGCCAGCAGTTTTAGCACTACTGGAAACACCATATATTTT. The chain recombines TRBV12-3 or TRBV12-4 with TRBJ1-3; unclear D gene. CDR3 length equals 14 residues. Trimming pared 3 bases from V and 2 bases from J, leaving 8 bases between.

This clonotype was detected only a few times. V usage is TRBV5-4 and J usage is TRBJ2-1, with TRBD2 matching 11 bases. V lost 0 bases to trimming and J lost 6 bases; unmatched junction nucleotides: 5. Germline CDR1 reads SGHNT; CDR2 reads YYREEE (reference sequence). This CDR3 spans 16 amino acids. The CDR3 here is CASSLGLAGGVNEQFF. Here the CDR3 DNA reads TGTGCCAGCAGCTTGGGCCTAGCGGGAGGTGTCAATGAGCAGTTCTTC.

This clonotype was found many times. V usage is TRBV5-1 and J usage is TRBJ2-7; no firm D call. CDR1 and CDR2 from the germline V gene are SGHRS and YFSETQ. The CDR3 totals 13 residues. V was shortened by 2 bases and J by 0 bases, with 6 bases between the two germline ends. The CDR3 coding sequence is TGCGCCAGCAGCTTCCCCCCCTCCTACGAGCAGTACTTC. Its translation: CASSFPPSYEQYF.

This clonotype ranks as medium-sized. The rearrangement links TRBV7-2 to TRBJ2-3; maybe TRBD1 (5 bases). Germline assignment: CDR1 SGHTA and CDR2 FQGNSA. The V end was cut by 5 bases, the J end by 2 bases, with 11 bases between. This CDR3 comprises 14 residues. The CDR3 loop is CASSLRVITDTQYF. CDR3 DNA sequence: TGTGCCAGCAGCCTCAGGGTTATCACAGATACGCAGTATTTT.

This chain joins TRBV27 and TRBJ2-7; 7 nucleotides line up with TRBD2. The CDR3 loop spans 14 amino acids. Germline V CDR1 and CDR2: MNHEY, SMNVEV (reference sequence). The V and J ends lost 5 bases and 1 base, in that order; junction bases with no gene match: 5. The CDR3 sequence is CASSPKRDSYEQYF. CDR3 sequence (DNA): TGTGCCAGCAGTCCCAAGCGGGATTCCTACGAGCAGTACTTC.

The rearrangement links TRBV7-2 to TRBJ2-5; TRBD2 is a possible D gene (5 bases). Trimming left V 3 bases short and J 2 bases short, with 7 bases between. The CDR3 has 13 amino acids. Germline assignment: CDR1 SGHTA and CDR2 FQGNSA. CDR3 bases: TGTGCCAGCAGCTTGGGGAGACAAGAGACCCAGTACTTC. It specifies CASSLGRQETQYF.

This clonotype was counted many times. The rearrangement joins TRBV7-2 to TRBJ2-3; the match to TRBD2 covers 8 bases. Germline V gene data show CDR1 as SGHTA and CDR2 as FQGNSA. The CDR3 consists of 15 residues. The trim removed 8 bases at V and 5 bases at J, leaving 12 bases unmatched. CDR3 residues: CASRSGGGKGDTQYF. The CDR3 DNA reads TGTGCCAGCCGCTCGGGGGGGGGCAAAGGAGATACGCAGTATTTT.

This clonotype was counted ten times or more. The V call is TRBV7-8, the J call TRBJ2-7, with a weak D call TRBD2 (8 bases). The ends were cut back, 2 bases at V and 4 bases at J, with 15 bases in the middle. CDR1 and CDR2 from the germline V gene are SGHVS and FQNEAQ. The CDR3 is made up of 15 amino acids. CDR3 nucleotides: TGTGCCAGCAGCTTATCGGGAGGGGGCTGGTACGAGCAGTACTTC. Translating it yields CASSLSGGGWYEQYF.

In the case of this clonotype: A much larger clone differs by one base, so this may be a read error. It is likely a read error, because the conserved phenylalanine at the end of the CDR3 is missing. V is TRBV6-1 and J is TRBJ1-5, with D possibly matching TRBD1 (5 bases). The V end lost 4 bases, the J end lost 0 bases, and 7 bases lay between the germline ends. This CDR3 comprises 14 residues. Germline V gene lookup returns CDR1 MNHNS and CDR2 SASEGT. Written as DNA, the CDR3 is TGTGCCAGCAGTGGGGGGAATAGCAATCAGCCCCAGCATCTT. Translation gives CASSGGNSNQPQHL.